The 32 T cell receptor beta chains below were found in one sample sequenced in a study of blood T cell repertoires in COVID-19. Assay: immunoSEQ multiplex PCR; the TCRdb copy retains only in-frame clones and omits some. The top ten clones hold about 0.76% of a sample with some 200,000 clones, around 94% of them seen once. Sequencing used peripheral blood. These receptors originate from a man aged 25-40 years with COVID-19, enrolled during active disease.

This chain links TRBV2 with TRBJ1-5; TRBD1 agrees at 11 bases. Trimming took 3 bases from V and 6 from J; bases not matched to a gene: 4. The CDR3 has 15 amino acids. Germline CDR1 SNHLY, CDR2 FYNNEI. CDR3 nucleotides: TGTGCCAGCAGTGATGACGGGACAGGGGGTCAGCCCCAGCATTTT. Translating it yields CASSDDGTGGQPQHF.

The rearrangement uses TRBV21-1 and TRBJ2-7; the D call of TRBD2 is as the table states it, not checked on the DNA. TRBV21-1 is an annotated pseudogene. CDR3 length: 17 residues. In nucleotides, the CDR3 is TGTGCCAGCAGCAAAGGAGAGGTAGTCCTCTTTCCGCTCGAGCAGTACTTC. Translating it yields CASSKGEVVLFPLEQYF.

V is TRBV29-1 and J is TRBJ2-1; D not resolved. This CDR3 contains 15 residues. With 1 base removed from V and 4 bases from J, the gap between germline ends came to 14 bases. The V gene's germline CDR1 is SQVTM and CDR2 ANQGSEA. The CDR3 DNA sequence: TGCAGCGTTGAAGGTGTTAACGAGGCTTACAATGAGCAGTTCTTC. Amino acids: CSVEGVNEAYNEQFF.

J is TRBJ1-5 and V is TRBV2; 8 nucleotides line up with TRBD1. The germline V gene encodes CDR1 SNHLY and CDR2 FYNNEI. Trimming cost V 6 bases and J 7 bases; bases outside gene matches: 8. The CDR3 spans 14 residues. Written as DNA, the CDR3 is TGTGCCAGCAGCCCACAGGGGGTTGGGCAGCCCCAGCATTTT. As protein: CASSPQGVGQPQHF.

This chain connects TRBV5-4 to TRBJ2-7; a possible D gene is TRBD1 (7 bases). The germline gives CDR1 SGHNT, CDR2 YYREEE (reference sequence). V gave up 3 bases and J gave up 1 base, with 11 bases separating them. CDR3 length equals 14 residues. CDR3 nucleotide sequence: TGTGCCAGCAGCTGGCGGGGACAGTCCTACGAGCAGTACTTC. As protein: CASSWRGQSYEQYF. The whole variable domain, remainder taken from reference TRBV5-4 and TRBJ2-7, is ETGVTQSPTHLIKTRGQQVTLRCSSQSGHNTVSWYQQALGQGPQFIFQYYREEENGRGNFPPRFSGLQFPNYSSELNVNALELDDSALYLCASSWRGQSYEQYFGPGTRLTVT.

The CDR3 spells CASSHPGQGDHYTF. CDR3 in DNA: TGTGCCAGCAGTCACCCAGGACAGGGGGACCATTACACCTTC. The rearrangement joins TRBV3-1 (or the pseudogene TRBV3-2) to TRBJ1-2; TRBD1 aligns across 10 bases. In germline, CDR1 is LGHDT, CDR2 YNNKEL (reference sequence). The trim removed 6 bases at V and 11 bases at J, leaving 12 bases unmatched. CDR3 size: 14 residues.

This clone was counted between two and nine times. This chain uses TRBV5-4 with TRBJ2-1; a possible D gene is TRBD1 (7 bases). CDR3 size: 15 residues. V was clipped by 4 bases and J by 2 bases, with 13 bases between them. The germline V gene encodes CDR1 SGHNT and CDR2 YYREEE (reference sequence). This CDR3 is CASSRRGAAYNEQFF. DNA of the CDR3: TGTGCCAGCAGCCGCAGGGGGGCCGCCTACAATGAGCAGTTCTTC.

The V call is TRBV29-1, the J call TRBJ2-4; TRBD2 aligns across 8 bases. V lost 7 bases to trimming and J lost 7 bases; unmatched junction nucleotides: 12. Germline CDR1 SQVTM, CDR2 ANQGSEA. The CDR3 is made up of 14 amino acids. CDR3 loop: CSAAVGGGRNIQYF. CDR3 sequence (DNA): TGCAGCGCCGCCGTCGGGGGGGGGCGGAACATTCAGTACTTC.

V usage is TRBV11-2 and J usage is TRBJ1-6; D not resolved. CDR3 size: 15 residues. CDR1 is SGHAT and CDR2 is FQNNGV in the germline V gene. Trimming took off 0 bases at V and 8 bases at J, with 11 bases between the two ends. The CDR3 region is CASSLELSPDSPLHF. In nucleotides, the CDR3 is TGTGCCAGCAGCTTAGAGTTGTCTCCAGATTCACCCCTCCACTTT.

The V and J genes are TRBV2 and TRBJ1-6; D possibly corresponds to TRBD1 (5 bases). The CDR3 is made up of 13 amino acids. V dropped 7 bases and J dropped 6 bases, with 10 bases sitting between them. Germline lookup yields CDR1 SNHLY and CDR2 FYNNEI. The CDR3: CASTRQINSPLHF. DNA of the CDR3: TGTGCCAGCACTCGACAGATTAATTCACCCCTCCACTTT.

The genes are TRBV30 and TRBJ1-6; D may be TRBD1 (6 bases). This CDR3 spans 14 amino acids. V shed 3 bases and J shed 4 bases, with 10 bases lying between them. The germline V gene has CDR1 GTSNPN and CDR2 SVGIG (reference sequence). CDR3 amino acids: CAWSSGQYNSPLHF. The CDR3 DNA follows: TGTGCCTGGAGCTCAGGACAGTATAATTCACCCCTCCACTTT. Filled out from reference TRBV30 and TRBJ1-6, the complete variable domain reads SQTIHQWPATLVQPVGSPLSLECTVEGTSNPNLYWYRQAAGRGLQLLFYSVGIGQISSEVPQNLSASRPQDRQFILSSKKLLLSDSGFYLCAWSSGQYNSPLHFGNGTRLTVT.

The chain employs TRBV7-3 and TRBJ2-1; unclear D gene. Germline CDR1 reads SGHTA; CDR2 reads FQGTGA. This CDR3 has 15 residues. V was trimmed by 5 bases and J by 2 bases, leaving 13 bases between them. The CDR3 is CASSPSGGTYNEQFF. The CDR3 DNA reads TGTGCCAGCAGCCCTTCTGGCGGAACCTACAATGAGCAGTTCTTC.

This rearrangement joins TRBV9 to TRBJ1-4, with 8 bases fitting TRBD1. V shed 3 bases and J 2 bases; nucleotides not matched to a gene: 3. The V gene's germline CDR1 is SGDLS and CDR2 YYNGEE. The CDR3 sequence is 15 residues long. The CDR3 region is CASSGGQGTNEKLFF. CDR3 in DNA: TGTGCCAGCAGCGGAGGACAGGGCACTAATGAAAAACTGTTTTTT.

The chain employs TRBV25-1 and TRBJ2-2; TRBD2 matches 9 bases. This CDR3 contains 17 residues. Trimming at V came to 1 base and at J to 4 bases, leaving 7 bases not matched to a gene. Germline V lookup: CDR1 MGHDK, CDR2 SYGVNS. The CDR3 DNA reads TGTGCCAGCAGTGAATGGGGGCGCGGGGGGGGCACCGGGGAGCTGTTTTTT. Amino acid sequence: CASSEWGRGGGTGELFF.

The chain is built from TRBV6-5 and TRBJ2-3; D ambiguous. This CDR3 comprises 13 residues. Germline lookup yields CDR1 MNHEY and CDR2 SVGAGI. V was shortened by 5 bases and J by 5 bases, with 11 bases between the two germline ends. CDR3 sequence reads: CASSTRGVDTQYF. The CDR3 DNA reads TGTGCCAGCAGTACGAGAGGAGTAGATACGCAGTATTTT.

The gene calls are TRBV12-5 and TRBJ1-5; 7 bases match TRBD1. CDR3 length: 18 residues. V lost 6 bases, J lost 0 bases, and 14 bases stayed unmatched. The V gene's germline CDR1 is LGHNT and CDR2 FRNRAP. This chain's CDR3 is CASGRIGQALFSNQPQHF. The CDR3 DNA follows: TGTGCTAGTGGCCGCATTGGACAGGCACTTTTTAGCAATCAGCCCCAGCATTTT.

V gene TRBV18 combines with J gene TRBJ2-4, with D possibly matching TRBD1 (6 bases). This CDR3 comprises 17 residues. Germline V gene lookup returns CDR1 KGHSH and CDR2 LQKENI. V shed 2 bases and J shed 0 bases, with 14 bases lying between them. CDR3 sequence (DNA): TGTGCCAGCTCACCAGCAAACAGGGCGGAAGCCAAAAACATTCAGTACTTC. It encodes CASSPANRAEAKNIQYF. The full variable domain, rest sourced from reference TRBV18 and TRBJ2-4, is NAGVMQNPRHLVRRRGQEARLRCSPMKGHSHVYWYRQLPEEGLKFMVYLQKENIIDESGMPKERFSAEFPKEGPSILRIQQVVRGDSAAYFCASSPANRAEAKNIQYFGAGTRLSVL.

The chain recombines TRBV9 with TRBJ2-3; 11 positions match TRBD2. The germline V gene has CDR1 SGDLS and CDR2 YYNGEE. Trimming took 0 bases from V and 5 from J; bases not matched to a gene: 5. The CDR3 is 16 residues long. CDR3 sequence: CASSVASGGILDTQYF. The DNA of the CDR3 is TGTGCCAGCAGCGTAGCTAGCGGGGGGATCCTAGATACGCAGTATTTT.

This clone was seen repeatedly, ten times or more. The genes are TRBV30 and TRBJ2-6; 7 nucleotides match TRBD1. Per the germline V gene, CDR1 is GTSNPN and CDR2 is SVGIG (reference sequence). The CDR3 spans 17 residues. V lost 4 bases and J lost 0; bases outside the gene matches: 9. CDR3 residues: CAWTRDRVSSGANVLTF. CDR3 coding DNA: TGTGCCTGGACCAGGGACAGAGTGAGCTCTGGGGCCAACGTCCTGACTTTC.

This chain joins TRBV19 and TRBJ2-2; D is ambiguous. CDR1 is LNHDA and CDR2 is SQIVND in the germline V gene (reference sequence). This CDR3 has 15 residues. V lost 0 bases and J 9 bases, leaving 14 bases between the germline ends. This CDR3 is CASSIDRVVVRELFF. DNA of the CDR3: TGTGCCAGTAGTATAGATCGGGTTGTGGTGCGGGAGCTGTTTTTT.

The chain combines TRBV7-2 with TRBJ1-1; D may be TRBD1 (6 bases). Germline V CDR1 and CDR2: SGHTA, FQGNSA. The CDR3 loop spans 14 amino acids. With 1 base removed from V and 6 bases from J, the gap between germline ends came to 12 bases. CDR3 coding DNA: TGTGCCAGCAGCTTAGAGGGGGGGAGGCCTGAAGCTTTCTTT. Translation: CASSLEGGRPEAFF. Complete variable domain (other parts from reference TRBV7-2 and TRBJ1-1): GAGVSQSPSNKVTEKGKDVELRCDPISGHTALYWYRQSLGQGLEFLIYFQGNSAPDKSGLPSDRFSAERTGGSVSTLTIQRTQQEDSAVYLCASSLEGGRPEAFFGQGTRLTVV.

This chain connects TRBV4-2 to TRBJ2-1; 8 bases line up with TRBD2. The CDR3 runs 18 residues. With V trimmed by 0 bases and J by 0 bases, 7 bases remained unmatched. Germline lookup yields CDR1 LGHNA and CDR2 YNFKEQ. The CDR3 DNA reads TGTGCCAGCAGCCAAGACGGGATAGCGGGGAGCTCCTACAATGAGCAGTTCTTC. Translated: CASSQDGIAGSSYNEQFF.

As regards this clone: This specimen includes other DNA sequences encoding the same CDR3. The rearrangement uses TRBV27 and TRBJ2-3, with unresolved D. From germline, CDR1 is MNHEY and CDR2 SMNVEV (reference sequence). This CDR3 spans 13 amino acids. V lost 7 bases and J lost 2, with 10 bases in between. The CDR3 coding sequence is TGTGCCAGCACTCGGGTAAACACAGATACGCAGTATTTT. Its protein is CASTRVNTDTQYF.

The rearrangement uses TRBV9 and TRBJ1-4; a possible D gene is TRBD1 (5 bases). The germline gives CDR1 SGDLS, CDR2 YYNGEE. V gave up 1 base and J gave up 6 bases, with 13 bases separating them. The CDR3 runs 15 residues. In nucleotides, the CDR3 is TGTGCCAGCAGCGTATGGGGGGGTGAGGATGAAAAACTGTTTTTT. Its protein product is CASSVWGGEDEKLFF.

CDR3 sequence (DNA): TGTGCCAGCAGTGAAGCAAAGGGGAATTCACCCCTCCACTTT. Its translation is CASSEAKGNSPLHF. The J gene is TRBJ1-6, the V gene TRBV2, with D possibly being TRBD1 (5 bases). Trimming took off 0 bases at V and 7 bases at J, with 7 bases between the two ends. Per the germline V gene, CDR1 is SNHLY and CDR2 is FYNNEI. The length of the CDR3 is 14 residues.

This chain links TRBV28 with TRBJ1-4, with 8 nucleotides matching TRBD1. Germline assignment: CDR1 MDHEN and CDR2 SYDVKM. The CDR3 is 15 residues long. The V gene end was trimmed by 4 bases and the J gene end by 5 bases; junction bases not matched to a gene: 6. DNA for the CDR3: TGTGCCAGCAGTTCCCCACAGGGGGGGAATGAAAAACTGTTTTTT. It is translated as CASSSPQGGNEKLFF.

The chain joins TRBV4-1 to TRBJ2-7; 7 bases line up with TRBD1. Trimming cost V 3 bases and J 3 bases; bases outside gene matches: 8. The germline V gene has CDR1 MGHRA and CDR2 YSYEKL. The CDR3 covers 15 residues. CDR3 DNA: TGCGCCAGCAGCCAGGTGGTCGGGACAGACTACGAGCAGTACTTC. It encodes CASSQVVGTDYEQYF.

DNA of the CDR3: TGCGCCAGCAGGGAGGGTAGTGGGCCACTCTCTGGAAACACCATATATTTT. It translates to CASREGSGPLSGNTIYF. The chain recombines TRBV5-1 with TRBJ1-3; D uncertain. V was cut by 5 bases and J by 0 bases, with 18 bases left in between. Per germline, CDR1 SGHRS and CDR2 YFSETQ. The CDR3 extends over 17 amino acids.

In its sample, this clone was seen once. This CDR3 is CASSPPAGSAKNYGYTF. Written as DNA, the CDR3 is TGTGCCAGCAGCCCACCGGCGGGGTCAGCCAAAAACTATGGCTACACCTTC. The rearrangement links TRBV5-4 to TRBJ1-2; D is unclear. The CDR3 contains 17 residues. The V end was cut by 4 bases, the J end by 2 bases, with 21 bases between. From germline, CDR1 is SGHNT and CDR2 YYREEE (reference sequence).

This chain connects TRBV2 to TRBJ1-1; D possibly corresponds to TRBD1 (6 bases). Germline CDR1 is SNHLY and CDR2 is FYNNEI. CDR3 length: 13 residues. V lost 6 bases and J lost 5, with 13 bases in between. In nucleotides, the CDR3 is TGTGCCAGCAGGCCACAGGGAGGGACTGAAGCTTTCTTT. It specifies CASRPQGGTEAFF.

The CDR3 protein is CASSKTGTGNGELFF. The CDR3 DNA sequence: TGTGCCAGCAGCAAAACCGGGACAGGGAACGGGGAGCTGTTTTTT. This rearrangement joins TRBV9 to TRBJ2-2; TRBD1 matches at 9 bases. Per germline, CDR1 SGDLS and CDR2 YYNGEE. J lost 7 bases, V lost 4 bases, and 8 bases had no gene match. The CDR3 has 15 amino acids.

The sample holds one count of this clone. The rearrangement links TRBV30 to TRBJ1-3; weak D call: TRBD1 (5 bases). The CDR3 totals 13 residues. V dropped 3 bases and J dropped 3 bases, with 9 bases sitting between them. The germline gives CDR1 GTSNPN, CDR2 SVGIG (reference sequence). The CDR3 is CAWRGPNGNTIYF. CDR3 DNA sequence: TGTGCCTGGAGGGGGCCCAATGGAAACACCATATATTTT.